This T cell receptor beta chain was identified in a study of human T cells and chemical hapten exposure (dated by TCRdb to the early 2020s). Notes on the research overall: For sensitization, 2% DPC in acetone was applied to a 2 cm by 2 cm area of upper inner arm skin. Around 30 alopecia patients provided blood for TCR sequencing at one to four time points (pre-sensitization, 2, 6 and 24 weeks). Blood was sampled from patients pre-sensitization (week 0) and at 2, 6 and about 24 weeks after DPC sensitization. Libraries were pooled for sequencing, and per-sample TCR yields varied mainly because of small differences in library volumes within the pool. Patients additionally received weekly therapeutic DPC doses to the scalp throughout the roughly 25-week study period. The patient cohort, mostly female, included alopecia areata with under or over 50% scalp involvement, alopecia totalis and alopecia universalis. Patch tests used Finn chambers with 0.01% DPC on the upper back, scored after 6 days by International Contact Dermatitis Research Group standards. The study tracked peripheral blood TCR repertoire changes in vivo during primary and secondary sensitization to the hapten diphenylcyclopropenone (DPC) in alopecia patients.

Libraries were made using RACE. Reads for this sample came from a NextSeq 500. During library preparation, unique molecular identifiers were attached to individual cDNA molecules so that TCRs could be counted quantitatively and reproducibly. For every blood RNA sample, sequencing covered both the TCR alpha and TCR beta chains. The paper's data handling went like this. The median number of TCRs per sample was roughly 100,000, ranging from about 20,000 to 750,000. V, J and CDR3 annotation of the TCR reads was performed with the Decombinator software suite. For PS versus PT1 abundance plots, all samples were subsampled to the same number of TCRs (28,000). TCRs were defined as expanded if absent before sensitization and observed at least eight times at the 2-week time point. The public reads were quality trimmed at Q25 with fastp and then assembled into clones with MiXCR by TCRdb, keeping productive beta chains. Duplicate CDR3 protein sequences are folded into a single record with the most common DNA and genes. TCRdb, not the authors, supplied the V and J calls. This sample comprises roughly 150,000 distinct CDR3 sequences, around 30% of them detected only once. The ten largest clones capture 2.1% of the sample.

The study at large found these results: A positive correlation was found between the number of PT1 expanded TCRs and patch test score, with significance reached at thresholds 8, 16 and 32 but not 4. Expanded TCRs formed significantly more large CDR3 similarity clusters than pre-sensitization or healthy control sets, consistent with antigen-driven responses. No change with DPC sensitization was found in the number of TCRs above 1 in 1000 frequency, and no evidence of global repertoire structure alterations was found. Because every patient had alopecia, a presumed autoimmune disease, the patients' immune response might differ from that of healthy individuals. Repeated subsampling changed both the strength of the expansion versus patch-test correlation and the threshold at which the correlation became significant.

There are 14 amino acids in the CDR3, from cysteine to phenylalanine inclusive. Only CDR3 DNA is held: 42 bases, read in frame from base 1. In the germline V gene, CDR1 corresponds to LGHNA and CDR2 to YNFKEQ. V is cut by 4 bases and J by 9 bases, and the space between the germline ends is 16 bases. The sample's time point label, in plain terms: patch test 3, about 24 weeks after DPC sensitization. Per the publication, the treatment or condition label means: therapeutic diphenylcyclopropenone sensitization with weekly scalp DPC. At each patch-test visit, blood was drawn before the patch test was applied. Eligible patients were aged 18 to 70, diagnosed with alopecia, deemed suitable for DPC therapy, and excluded if pregnant. Total RNA was isolated from unfractionated whole blood collected in Tempus Blood RNA tubes. On this clonotype: Its cognate antigen has yet to be identified. The sample holds no much larger clone one base away, and base qualities are not on file.

The chain joins TRBV4-2 to TRBJ2-1; the D gene is perhaps TRBD2, from 6 matching bases. The sequence came from a young woman with alopecia areata. Some clones in this sample may be carry-over from other donors' samples. The material was whole blood, obtained in connection with sensitization to the hapten diphenylcyclopropenone (DPC). The DNA sequence follows: TGTGCCAGCAGCCCGAGAGGATTGGGAGGTGAGCAGTTCTTC. It encodes CASSPRGLGGEQFF.